Below, one T cell receptor beta chain is given with its context. The same CDR3 arises from other DNA sequences in this sample as well. The data were obtained in a study of shared clonotypes between healthy human individuals. This CDR3 has 14 residues. V was trimmed by 2 bases and J by 2 bases, leaving 10 bases between them. From germline, CDR1 is SGHRS and CDR2 YFSETQ. TCRdb's copy holds only in-frame clones and misses some; the assay was immunoSEQ multiplex PCR. The data show more than 1.2 million clones, with approximately 98.5% seen just once and 0.36% held by the top ten. The donors were all Caucasian adults (living in Nashville, Tennessee). Memory CD4+ cells were the fraction left after CD45RA+ naive selection.

Sequenced: naive CD4+ T cells sorted from blood. Subset noted: CD45RA+ positively selected. The chain recombines TRBV5-1 with TRBJ2-5, with D possibly matching TRBD2 (6 bases). This clonotype was sampled from a young man in good health. The CDR3 DNA is TGCGCCAGCAGCTTAGGAGGGCCTCAAGAGACCCAGTACTTC. Protein product: CASSLGGPQETQYF.